The 14 T cell receptor beta chains in this list originate from one sample, sequenced in a study of metastatic and nonmetastatic thyroid tumors. Patients were all untreated before their thyroid surgery. TCRdb redid the clone calls on the PCR reads using MiXCR. The table lists 84,000 or so clones, around 7.8% of them singletons. Sequencing input: blood. The receptors here all came from a female donor with papillary thyroid cancer or a benign thyroid nodule (not recorded which). Some clones in this sample may be carry-over from other donors' samples.

This clone was observed many times. V gene TRBV28 combines with J gene TRBJ1-1; D possibly corresponds to TRBD1 (5 bases). The CDR3 contains 15 residues. V was pared by 4 bases and J by 10 bases, with 22 bases between. The germline gives CDR1 MDHEN, CDR2 SYDVKM. The CDR3 spells CASSSVFTGTLRAFF. The CDR3 DNA follows: TGTGCCAGCAGTTCTGTTTTTACAGGAACCCTCCGAGCTTTCTTT.

This clone was found many times. The chain recombines TRBV4-1 with TRBJ1-1, with D maybe TRBD1 (6 bases). This CDR3 is built from 14 residues. Trimming removed 0 bases from V and 11 bases from J, with 16 bases in between. CDR1 is MGHRA and CDR2 is YSYEKL in the germline V gene. The CDR3 region is CASSQDPRGGAAFF. The CDR3 nucleotides read TGCGCCAGCAGCCAAGACCCCCGAGGGGGGGCCGCTTTCTTT.

This clone was seen at least ten times. V and J are TRBV3-1 and TRBJ1-4; D call uncertain. Germline CDR1 and CDR2: LGHDT and YNNKEL (reference sequence). V was shortened by 1 base and J by 10 bases, with 10 bases between the two germline ends. The CDR3 runs to 13 residues. The CDR3 sequence: CASSQGEGGKLFF. CDR3 sequence (DNA): TGTGCCAGCAGCCAAGGGGAGGGTGGAAAACTGTTTTTT.

This clone occurred many times. The chain joins TRBV12-3 or TRBV12-4 to TRBJ1-6; tentative D call: TRBD1 (6 bases). The CDR3 is 15 residues long. V lost 6 bases and J 0 bases, leaving 9 bases between the germline ends. CDR3 in amino acids: CASRGQDSYNSPLHF. The CDR3 DNA reads TGTGCCAGCAGGGGACAAGACTCCTATAATTCACCCCTCCACTTT.

This clone was recorded at least ten times. The chain recombines TRBV29-1 with TRBJ1-4; D is perhaps TRBD1 (5 bases). CDR1 is SQVTM and CDR2 is ANQGSEA in the germline V gene. This CDR3 has 16 residues. The V end lost 3 bases, the J end lost 9 bases, and 23 bases lay between the germline ends. CDR3 nucleotides: TGCAGCGTTGAGGTGGGGGGACCATTTCTATTTCAAAAACTGTTTTTT. This translates into CSVEVGGPFLFQKLFF.

This clone was found many times. The chain joins TRBV5-1 to TRBJ2-7; weak D call: TRBD2 (6 bases). The CDR3 contains 14 residues. Trimming shortened V by 0 bases and J by 0 bases, and 7 bases separated the two germline ends. Germline V gene data show CDR1 as SGHRS and CDR2 as YFSETQ. The CDR3 DNA is TGCGCCAGCAGCTTGGGACTAGACTCCTACGAGCAGTACTTC. Translation: CASSLGLDSYEQYF. Combining the CDR3 with reference TRBV5-1 and TRBJ2-7 gives the whole variable domain KAGVTQTPRYLIKTRGQQVTLSCSPISGHRSVSWYQQTPGQGLQFLFEYFSETQRNKGNFPGRFSGRQFSNSRSEMNVSTLELGDSALYLCASSLGLDSYEQYFGPGTRLTVT.

This clone has ten or more counts. V is TRBV7-9 and J is TRBJ1-4, with D perhaps matching TRBD1 (5 bases). The V gene lost 5 bases and the J gene lost 6 bases, with 16 bases spanning the gap. CDR3 size: 15 residues. CDR1 and CDR2 (germline): SEHNR, FQNEAQ (reference sequence). CDR3 residues: CASSANSDRYEKLFF. The CDR3, as DNA: TGTGCCAGCAGCGCCAATTCAGACAGATATGAAAAACTGTTTTTT.

In the case of this clone: With a much larger clone just one base away, this may be a read error. The chain joins TRBV2 to TRBJ2-7, with D possibly called TRBD1 or TRBD2 (5 bases each). V dropped 7 bases and J dropped 6 bases, with 19 bases sitting between them. Germline V CDR1 and CDR2: SNHLY, FYNNEI. The CDR3 length is 14 residues. CDR3 sequence: CASIGDAPITEQYF. CDR3 nucleotides: TGTGCCAGCATTGGGGACGCACCAATTACCGAGCAGTACTTC.

This clone has just a few counts. The chain has TRBV7-2 and TRBJ2-1; 8 bases map to TRBD1. CDR1 is SGHTA, CDR2 FQGNSA, per germline. This CDR3 is 17 amino acids long. The ends lost 2 bases at V and 7 bases at J; junction bases unmatched: 13. The CDR3 region has the DNA TGTGCCAGCAGCTTACCGCCACGACAGGGGAACAGGAATGAGCAGTTCTTC. Its translation is CASSLPPRQGNRNEQFF.

This clone was detected ten times or more. The chain recombines TRBV5-6 with TRBJ1-4, with D possibly TRBD1 on 5 matching bases. Germline CDR1 and CDR2: SGHDT and YYEEEE. Trimming shortened V by 1 base and J by 8 bases, and 9 bases separated the two germline ends. The CDR3 covers 13 residues. The CDR3 DNA reads as TGTGCCAGCAGCTTGTACGGGGGGGAAAAACTGTTTTTT. This sequence encodes CASSLYGGEKLFF.

The chain employs TRBV3-1 and TRBJ2-3; 13 bases are shared with TRBD2. The CDR3 runs 15 residues. The germline gives CDR1 LGHDT, CDR2 YNNKEL (reference sequence). CDR3 residues: CVNSRGLAGVDTQYF. Written as DNA, the CDR3 is TGTGTCAACAGCCGTGGACTAGCGGGGGTGGATACGCAGTATTTT.

This clone occurred a few times. The junction departs from germline at one end; a sequencing error may be responsible. This sequence joins TRBV6-1 and TRBJ2-1; possible D gene TRBD1, 5 bases. This CDR3 contains 16 residues. The germline CDR1 and CDR2 sequences are MNHNS and SASEGT. CDR3 loop: CASSDRGGLRSNEQLF. CDR3 nucleotides: TGTGCCAGCAGTGATAGGGGCGGTCTTAGGTCTAATGAGCAGCTCTTC.

This clone was seen ten or more times. The gene calls are TRBV20-1 and TRBJ1-2, with TRBD1 as a possible D gene (5 bases). Trimming took 5 bases from V and 4 from J, leaving 17 bases between them. Germline assignment: CDR1 DFQATT and CDR2 SNEGSKA (reference sequence). The CDR3 length is 14 residues. This CDR3 reads CSAPQPGRRYGYTF. In nucleotides, the CDR3 is TGCAGTGCTCCCCAGCCGGGGCGTCGCTATGGCTACACCTTC.

In its sample, this clone was seen many times. The chain recombines TRBV20-1 with TRBJ2-1, with 14 nucleotides matching TRBD2. V was pared by 6 bases and J by 7 bases, with 11 bases of the junction left unmatched. From germline, CDR1 is DFQATT and CDR2 SNEGSKA (reference sequence). The CDR3 contains 16 residues. CDR3 sequence: CSAGGLAGADFNEQFF. The CDR3 DNA reads as TGCAGTGCGGGGGGACTAGCGGGGGCCGATTTTAATGAGCAGTTCTTC.